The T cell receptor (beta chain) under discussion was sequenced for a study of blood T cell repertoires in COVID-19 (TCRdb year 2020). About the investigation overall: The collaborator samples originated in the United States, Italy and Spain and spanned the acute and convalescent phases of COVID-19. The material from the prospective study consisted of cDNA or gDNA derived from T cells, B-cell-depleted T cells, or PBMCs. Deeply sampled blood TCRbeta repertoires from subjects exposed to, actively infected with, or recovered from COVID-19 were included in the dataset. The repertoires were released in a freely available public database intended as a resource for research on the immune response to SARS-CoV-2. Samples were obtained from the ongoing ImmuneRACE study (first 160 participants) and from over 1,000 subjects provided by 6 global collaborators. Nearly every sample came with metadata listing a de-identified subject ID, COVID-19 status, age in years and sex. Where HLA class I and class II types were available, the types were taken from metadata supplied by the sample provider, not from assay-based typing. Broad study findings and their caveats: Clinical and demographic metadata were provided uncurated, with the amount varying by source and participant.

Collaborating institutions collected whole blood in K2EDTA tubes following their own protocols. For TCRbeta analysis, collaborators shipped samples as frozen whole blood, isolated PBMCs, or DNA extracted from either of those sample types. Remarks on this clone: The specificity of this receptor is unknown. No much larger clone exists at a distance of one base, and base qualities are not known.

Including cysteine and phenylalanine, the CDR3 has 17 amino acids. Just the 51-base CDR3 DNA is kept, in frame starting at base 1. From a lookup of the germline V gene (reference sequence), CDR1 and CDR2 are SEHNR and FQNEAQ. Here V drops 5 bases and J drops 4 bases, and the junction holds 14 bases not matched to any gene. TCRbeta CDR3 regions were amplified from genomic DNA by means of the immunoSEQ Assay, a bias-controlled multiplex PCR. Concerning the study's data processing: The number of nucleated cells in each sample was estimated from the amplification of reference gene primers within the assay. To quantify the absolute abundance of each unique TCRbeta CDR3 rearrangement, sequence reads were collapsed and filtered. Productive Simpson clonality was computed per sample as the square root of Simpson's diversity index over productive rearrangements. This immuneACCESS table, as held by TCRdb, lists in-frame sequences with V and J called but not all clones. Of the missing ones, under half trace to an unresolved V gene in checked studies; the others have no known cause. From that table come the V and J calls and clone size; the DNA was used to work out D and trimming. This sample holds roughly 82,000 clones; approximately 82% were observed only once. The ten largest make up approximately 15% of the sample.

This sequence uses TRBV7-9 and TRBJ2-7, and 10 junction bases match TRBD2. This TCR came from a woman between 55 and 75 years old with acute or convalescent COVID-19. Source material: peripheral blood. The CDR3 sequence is CASSPEKRGGQVYEQYF. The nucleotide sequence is TGTGCCAGCAGCCCAGAAAAGCGGGGGGGCCAGGTATACGAGCAGTACTTC. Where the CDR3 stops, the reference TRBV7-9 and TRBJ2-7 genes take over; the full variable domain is DTGVSQNPRHKITKRGQNVTFRCDPISEHNRLYWYRQTLGQGPEFLTYFQNEAQLEKSRLLSDRFSAERPKGSFSTLEIQRTEQGDSAMYLCASSPEKRGGQVYEQYFGPGTRLTVT.